This T cell receptor (beta chain) was sequenced during a study of cytomegalovirus exposure and HLA in healthy donors. Study outcomes and limitations: In vitro work confirmed that three CMV-associated chains recognize CMV antigens. Cytomegalovirus-associated TCR beta chains were listed, numbering 150 to 200.

For this clone: Its matching antigen is unknown.

TCRdb's table, derived via immunoSEQ multiplex PCR, lists solely in-frame clones and lacks some. The sample contains a few hundred thousand clones, nearly 90% of which appear only once. The CDR3 is 12 amino acids. The J segment lost 8 bases and the V segment lost 4 bases, leaving 3 bases of the junction unmatched. Germline CDR1 is MNHNY and CDR2 is SVGAGI (reference sequence). The sequenced sample consisted of PBMCs. The genes are TRBV6-6 and TRBJ1-2; 8 bases align to TRBD1. The origin of this receptor is a woman in her late teens or twenties in good health and CMV-seronegative. The CDR3 DNA sequence: TGTGCCAGCAGTTTAGGGACAGGCGGCTACACCTTC. It codes for CASSLGTGGYTF.